This TCR beta chain was captured in a study of beta chain features in type 1 diabetes. The wider study: Patients and healthy donors were similar in age, gender and cell yields.

V gave up 5 bases and J gave up 0 bases, with 7 bases separating them. CDR1 GTSNPN and CDR2 SVGIG come from the germline V gene (reference sequence). The CDR3 length is 12 residues. What was sequenced were expressed TCRB transcripts, since all of the isolated RNA had been reverse transcribed. Measured with immunoSEQ multiplex PCR; TCRdb has only the in-frame clones, and not every one. Here the sample spans about 160,000 clones, approximately 9.9% being singletons. Study-level results: Naive, central memory and Treg TCRB repertoires appeared more alike in patients than in healthy donors.

This clone has at least ten counts. Its cognate antigen is unknown. This sequence originates from a woman aged 18-29 years in good health. Sequenced input: central memory CD4+ T cells from blood. The chain carries TRBV30 and TRBJ1-2; a possible D gene is TRBD1 (5 bases). CDR3 DNA: TGTGCCTGGGACAGAGCTAACTATGGCTACACCTTC. It is translated as CAWDRANYGYTF.